A selection of T cell receptor beta chains follows, all from one sample in a study of cytomegalovirus exposure and HLA in healthy donors. This table comes from immunoSEQ multiplex PCR, and its TCRdb copy is limited to in-frame clones, with some not included. The table lists more than 50,000 clones, about 69% of them singletons. The sequenced sample was PBMCs. Receptors originate from a man in his forties in good health and CMV-seropositive. Both conserved end residues are part of each CDR3. A D gene is named only where the DNA matches it firmly.

cdr3_aa	j_call	cdr3_length	d_call	v_call
CASSGIVEETQYF	TRBJ2-5	13	-	TRBV5-4
CASSEGGVGHEQYF	TRBJ2-7	14	TRBD2	TRBV10-2
CASSHPGLARTDTQYF	TRBJ2-3	16	TRBD2	TRBV4-1
CASSQASPGTFGNTIYF	TRBJ1-3	17	-	TRBV4-3
CASSLAGRGNTGELFF	TRBJ2-2	16	-	TRBV7-2
CASSFEGVDTQYF	TRBJ2-3	13	-	TRBV7-8
CASSGAFF	TRBJ1-1	8	-	TRBV14
CASSSPRGQGFQPQHF	TRBJ1-5	16	TRBD1	TRBV28
CAWSSGLAKTQYF	TRBJ2-5	13	TRBD2	TRBV30
CASSYGNAGLYEQYF	TRBJ2-7	15	-	TRBV6-5
CAWRIGGLYEQYF	TRBJ2-7	13	-	TRBV30
CASSSGGAGPPGQYF	TRBJ2-5	15	-	TRBV5-1
CASCVRNTGELFF	TRBJ2-2	13	-	TRBV2
CASSLRGGRETQYF	TRBJ2-5	14	TRBD2	TRBV6-6
CAISESGETQYF	TRBJ2-5	12	-	TRBV10-3
CASSLVSGRNEKLFF	TRBJ1-4	15	-	TRBV5-1
CASSLGGDSYEQYF	TRBJ2-7	14	-	TRBV7-2
CASSWAGGTDTQYF	TRBJ2-3	14	TRBD2	TRBV27
CASSSDRKRSYMNTEAFF	TRBJ1-1	18	-	TRBV19
CASRLRVGGSPLHF	TRBJ1-6	14	-	TRBV14
CATRAGGNTGELFF	TRBJ2-2	14	TRBD2	TRBV6-5
CASSPGTFDTEAFF	TRBJ1-1	14	-	TRBV19
CASSLGDAQSYEQYF	TRBJ2-7	15	-	TRBV5-4
CASSEGVLAGGQETQYF	TRBJ2-5	17	TRBD2	TRBV2
CASSGTSGGYEQYF	TRBJ2-7	14	TRBD2	TRBV10-1
CASRSGTDPEAFF	TRBJ1-1	13	TRBD1	TRBV6-5
CASSSQGHTEAFF	TRBJ1-1	13	-	TRBV7-3
CSVEGQGAYEQYF	TRBJ2-7	13	TRBD1	TRBV29-1
CASSLSKNTGELFF	TRBJ2-2	14	-	TRBV7-2
CASSLGGGVSGNQPQHF	TRBJ1-5	17	-	TRBV7-2
CSVGTGRVAFF	TRBJ1-1	11	TRBD1	TRBV20-1